This T cell receptor beta chain was observed in a study of T cells in Graves' hyperthyroidism and ophthalmopathy. Authors of the study amplified TCR beta CDR3 regions from RNA transcripts. With the HTBI primer set, the TCR CDR3 went through a first round of RT-PCR. TCRdb re-called the multiplex PCR reads through MiXCR, storing one row per CDR3 protein. The sample consists of under 350,000 distinct CDR3 sequences, roughly 13% of them appearing once. Sequenced material: blood. The clonotype was recovered from a woman younger than 45 with Graves' hyperthyroidism that later progressed to Graves' ophthalmopathy.

The CDR3 spells CAISPQREGNTIYF. The CDR3 DNA follows: TGTGCCATCAGCCCACAGAGGGAGGGAAACACCATATATTTT. This chain links TRBV10-3 with TRBJ1-3; D not certain. Germline V CDR1 and CDR2: ENHRY, SYGVKD. The V and J ends lost 6 bases and 4 bases respectively, with 13 bases between them. This CDR3 contains 14 residues.